This T cell receptor (beta chain) was sequenced during a study of cytomegalovirus exposure and HLA in healthy donors. PCR used 60 Vbeta primers and 13 Jbeta primers. The method was immunoSEQ multiplex PCR; TCRdb's version includes in-frame clones alone and lacks a portion of them. The sample records about 98,000 clones, over 80% being singletons. With 3 bases clipped from V and 2 bases from J, the junction kept 7 bases outside the gene matches. The length of the CDR3 is 15 residues. Germline V gene data show CDR1 as MNHEY and CDR2 as SMNVEV (reference sequence). This TCR derives from a female donor in good health and CMV-seropositive. The genes are TRBV27 and TRBJ2-7; TRBD2 agrees at 7 bases. Input material: PBMCs. CDR3 DNA: TGTGCCAGCAGTTTGGCCCCTAGCGGTCCCTACGAGCAGTACTTC. Translating gives CASSLAPSGPYEQYF.